These 10 T cell receptor beta chains share one sample of origin, sequenced in a study of T cells in Graves' hyperthyroidism and ophthalmopathy. Amplification targeted TCR beta CDR3 regions from RNA transcripts. TCR CDR3 underwent first-round RT-PCR with the HTBI primer set. Via MiXCR, TCRdb re-called the multiplex PCR reads, giving one row per CDR3 protein. Among hundreds of thousands of distinct CDR3 sequences listed, roughly 37% were seen once. The sample taken for sequencing was blood. The receptors originated from a man between 18 and 35 years old with Graves' hyperthyroidism.

This clonotype was recorded at least ten times. Here the CDR3 reads CASSLDEKLFF. The CDR3 DNA follows: TGTGCCAGCAGCTTAGACGAAAAACTGTTTTTT. The chain carries TRBV7-9 and TRBJ1-4, with D unresolved. The CDR3 spans 11 residues. V was cut by 1 base and J by 8 bases, with 2 bases left in between. In germline, CDR1 is SEHNR, CDR2 FQNEAQ (reference sequence).

The chain has TRBV4-1 and TRBJ2-7; D gene unclear. V was trimmed by 0 bases and J by 8 bases, leaving 14 bases between them. Germline CDR1 is MGHRA and CDR2 is YSYEKL. The length of the CDR3 is 14 residues. CDR3: CASSQESEFPKQYF. For the CDR3, the DNA is TGCGCCAGCAGCCAAGAATCTGAGTTTCCAAAGCAGTACTTC.

To note about this clonotype: Compared with germline, one end of the junction differs, possibly owing to a read error. The chain combines TRBV4-2 with TRBJ2-5; D unresolved. Germline CDR1 reads LGHNA; CDR2 reads YNFKEQ. The CDR3 is made up of 14 amino acids. CDR3 residues: CASSQDRLQETRYF. The CDR3 DNA sequence: TGTGCCAGCAGCCAAGATCGACTTCAAGAGACCCGGTACTTC.

In regard to this clonotype: This may arise from a read error, as a much more abundant clone is one base away. This sequence joins TRBV6-6 and TRBJ2-7, with no clear D. Germline V gives CDR1 MNHNY, CDR2 SVGAGI (reference sequence). The length of the CDR3 is 13 residues. The CDR3 coding sequence is TGTGCCATCAGTGGTCCCCGAGGCTACGAGCAGTACTTC. This codes for CAISGPRGYEQYF.

The chain is built from TRBV7-8 and TRBJ1-4, with 10 bases aligning to TRBD1. This CDR3 is 14 amino acids long. From germline, CDR1 is SGHVS and CDR2 FQNEAQ. J was trimmed by 7 bases and V by 7 bases; bases with no gene match: 6. This CDR3 reads CASNGQGGLEKLFF. CDR3 coding DNA: TGTGCCAGCAACGGACAGGGGGGCCTTGAAAAACTGTTTTTT.

This clonotype has at least ten counts. This sequence joins TRBV14 and TRBJ1-1; no definite D call. The V gene's germline CDR1 is SGHDN and CDR2 FVKESK. The CDR3 totals 13 residues. V dropped 2 bases and J dropped 2 bases, with 6 bases sitting between them. CDR3 loop: CASSQTANTEAFF. CDR3 coding DNA: TGTGCCAGCAGCCAAACCGCAAACACTGAAGCTTTCTTT.

V gene TRBV25-1 combines with J gene TRBJ2-7; D is unresolved. Germline V CDR1 and CDR2: MGHDK, SYGVNS. The CDR3 contains 12 residues. V gave up 8 bases and J gave up 2 bases, with 10 bases separating them. The CDR3: CASGQDPYEQYF. For the CDR3, the DNA is TGTGCCAGCGGGCAGGACCCCTACGAGCAGTACTTC.

This clonotype was seen ten or more times. The chain recombines TRBV20-1 with TRBJ1-4; unclear D gene. V lost 1 base and J lost 8, with 8 bases in between. The germline V gene has CDR1 DFQATT and CDR2 SNEGSKA (reference sequence). This CDR3 is 12 amino acids long. For the CDR3, the DNA is TGCAGTGCTAGAGGGGAAGGGGAAAAACTGTTTTTT. As protein: CSARGEGEKLFF.

The rearrangement links TRBV5-6 to TRBJ1-1; 9 nucleotides match TRBD1. Germline-derived CDR1 and CDR2 are SGHDT and YYEEEE. V dropped 4 bases and J dropped 8; count of bases not matched to a gene: 6. This CDR3 is 13 amino acids long. CDR3 residues: CASSSTGGEEAFF. The CDR3 DNA is TGTGCCAGCAGCAGTACAGGGGGCGAGGAAGCTTTCTTT.

Remarks on this clonotype: One end of the junction varies from germline; a read error may be responsible. The rearrangement joins TRBV7-7 to TRBJ1-4; no clear D gene. The CDR3 sequence is 20 residues long. The germline CDR1 and CDR2 sequences are SSHAT and FNYEAQ (reference sequence). CDR3 in DNA: TGTGCTAGCAGCTCGAATGTAGCGGGAGTTGACGAGCAGCCTAATGAAAAACTGTTTTTT. Translating gives CASSSNVAGVDEQPNEKLFF.